The 20 T cell receptor beta chains in this list originate from one sample, sequenced in a study of blood T cell repertoires in COVID-19. Libraries were prepared by immunoSEQ multiplex PCR; TCRdb keeps only in-frame clonotypes and omits some of them. This sample has 250,000 to 350,000 clones; 86% occur once, and the top ten carry 3%. Sample: peripheral blood. The source of these receptors is a woman aged 30 to 39 with active or convalescent COVID-19.

The rearrangement joins TRBV12-5 to TRBJ2-7, with D possibly TRBD1 on 6 matching bases. The CDR3 loop spans 17 amino acids. Germline assignment: CDR1 LGHNT and CDR2 FRNRAP. The V end lost 2 bases, the J end lost 0 bases, and 17 bases lay between the germline ends. CDR3 in amino acids: CASGLLYRATSSYEQYF. In nucleotides, the CDR3 is TGTGCTAGTGGTTTGTTATACAGGGCGACAAGCTCCTACGAGCAGTACTTC.

The chain is built from TRBV7-8 and TRBJ1-2; D perhaps matches TRBD1 (6 bases). Germline CDR1 reads SGHVS; CDR2 reads FQNEAQ. CDR3 length equals 15 residues. Trimming left V 5 bases short and J 5 bases short, with 18 bases between. CDR3 residues: CASSGRAGATYGYTF. The DNA of the CDR3 is TGTGCCAGCAGCGGTAGGGCAGGGGCGACGTATGGCTACACCTTC.

The chain links TRBV6-5 to TRBJ1-2; TRBD1 is a possible D gene (6 bases). Germline loops: CDR1 MNHEY, CDR2 SVGAGI. The V end lost 8 bases, the J end lost 2 bases, and 15 bases lay between the germline ends. CDR3 length: 14 amino acids. CDR3: CASSGPRGNYGYTF. The CDR3 DNA reads as TGTGCCAGCTCAGGGCCAAGGGGGAACTATGGCTACACCTTC.

The genes are TRBV6-1 and TRBJ2-2; D is unresolved. Germline V lookup: CDR1 MNHNS, CDR2 SASEGT. The CDR3 extends over 15 amino acids. Trimming left V 0 bases short and J 4 bases short, with 9 bases between. The CDR3 bases are TGTGCCAGCAGTGAAGCGGGCAGGTTCACCGGGGAGCTGTTTTTT. Translation: CASSEAGRFTGELFF.

The rearrangement links TRBV7-2 to TRBJ1-5; D unresolved. From germline, CDR1 is SGHTA and CDR2 FQGNSA. The V gene lost 5 bases and the J gene lost 2 bases, with 10 bases spanning the gap. This CDR3 has 14 residues. The CDR3 region is CASSPVTGNQPQHF. DNA for the CDR3: TGTGCCAGCAGCCCCGTCACGGGCAATCAGCCCCAGCATTTT.

This chain connects TRBV14 to TRBJ1-3; 8 nucleotides match TRBD1. This CDR3 has 14 residues. Germline lookup yields CDR1 SGHDN and CDR2 FVKESK. The V gene end was trimmed by 4 bases and the J gene end by 3 bases; junction bases not matched to a gene: 2. CDR3 nucleotide sequence: TGTGCCAGCAGCCGGACAGGGTTTGGAAACACCATATATTTT. Encoded protein: CASSRTGFGNTIYF.

The rearrangement uses TRBV19 and TRBJ2-4; no reliable D call. This CDR3 comprises 13 residues. From germline, CDR1 is LNHDA and CDR2 SQIVND (reference sequence). Between the trimmed V and J ends, which lost 2 bases and 10 bases, there was a span of 12 bases. The CDR3 sequence: CASSIREPTIQYF. Here the CDR3 DNA reads TGTGCCAGTAGTATACGAGAACCGACTATTCAGTACTTC.

The J gene is TRBJ1-5, the V gene TRBV30; D not resolved. The germline V gene encodes CDR1 GTSNPN and CDR2 SVGIG (reference sequence). V was pared by 0 bases and J by 3 bases, with 6 bases between. The CDR3 contains 13 residues. In DNA form, the CDR3 reads TGTGCCTGGAGTGTACAGCACAATCAGCCCCAGCATTTT. This gives the protein CAWSVQHNQPQHF.

The rearrangement uses TRBV9 and TRBJ2-7; TRBD1 is a possible D gene (6 bases). Germline V gene lookup returns CDR1 SGDLS and CDR2 YYNGEE. Trimming took 4 bases from V and 2 from J, leaving 13 bases between them. The CDR3 extends over 14 amino acids. CDR3: CASSTGSGAYEQYF. The CDR3 DNA is TGTGCCAGCAGCACTGGATCAGGGGCCTACGAGCAGTACTTC.

The V gene is TRBV5-1, the J gene TRBJ2-3; TRBD1 agrees at 8 bases. The length of the CDR3 is 14 residues. CDR1 is SGHRS, CDR2 YFSETQ, per germline. The trim removed 4 bases at V and 4 bases at J, leaving 5 bases unmatched. CDR3 sequence reads: CASSPQGAPDTQYF. In nucleotides, the CDR3 is TGCGCCAGCAGCCCGCAGGGGGCTCCAGATACGCAGTATTTT.

The chain has TRBV3-1 (or the pseudogene TRBV3-2) and TRBJ2-5, with D maybe TRBD1 (7 bases). The V end was cut by 1 base, the J end by 4 bases, with 16 bases between. Germline V gene data show CDR1 as LGHDT and CDR2 as YNNKEL (reference sequence). CDR3 length: 16 residues. CDR3 nucleotide sequence: TGTGCCAGCAGCCAAGTCGGGGGCCCAGGGGGAGAGACCCAGTACTTC. Protein sequence: CASSQVGGPGGETQYF.

The gene calls are TRBV7-3 and TRBJ1-4, with unresolved D. V was trimmed by 5 bases and J by 7 bases, leaving 11 bases between them. This CDR3 is built from 13 residues. Per the germline V gene, CDR1 is SGHTA and CDR2 is FQGTGA. The CDR3 nucleotides are TGTGCCAGCAGCACCGGGGTTGGTGAAAAACTGTTTTTT. Translated, it gives CASSTGVGEKLFF. The full variable domain, rest sourced from reference TRBV7-3 and TRBJ1-4, is GAGVSQTPSNKVTEKGKYVELRCDPISGHTALYWYRQSLGQGPEFLIYFQGTGAADDSGLPNDRFFAVRPEGSVSTLKIQRTERGDSAVYLCASSTGVGEKLFFGSGTQLSVL.

This sequence joins TRBV4-1 and TRBJ2-6; no clear D. This CDR3 is 17 amino acids long. Trimming cost V 0 bases and J 0 bases, with 9 bases left between them. CDR1 is MGHRA and CDR2 is YSYEKL in the germline V gene. The CDR3 region has the DNA TGCGCCAGCAGCCAAGACCTCCTCAGCTCTGGGGCCAACGTCCTGACTTTC. This encodes CASSQDLLSSGANVLTF.

The rearrangement uses TRBV29-1 and TRBJ1-2; D is ambiguous. CDR3 size: 13 residues. The germline V gene has CDR1 SQVTM and CDR2 ANQGSEA. V gave up 0 bases and J gave up 4 bases, with 9 bases separating them. Here the CDR3 DNA reads TGCAGCGTTGAAGAACGGTTCTTCTATGGCTACACCTTC. It is translated as CSVEERFFYGYTF.

The chain is built from TRBV14 and TRBJ2-3; weak D call: TRBD1 (6 bases). The V gene's germline CDR1 is SGHDN and CDR2 FVKESK. The V and J ends lost 4 bases and 0 bases respectively, with 17 bases between them. The CDR3 loop spans 17 amino acids. The CDR3 here is CASSRDTRGLSTDTQYF. Here the CDR3 DNA reads TGTGCCAGCAGCCGAGACACCAGGGGATTGAGCACAGATACGCAGTATTTT.

The gene calls are TRBV10-3 and TRBJ2-3; possible D gene TRBD2, 5 bases. The CDR3 contains 13 residues. Germline CDR1 ENHRY, CDR2 SYGVKD. Trimming took off 4 bases at V and 3 bases at J, with 8 bases between the two ends. CDR3 loop: CAISGGPTDTQYF. DNA of the CDR3: TGTGCCATCAGTGGAGGGCCAACAGATACGCAGTATTTT.

V is TRBV18 and J is TRBJ2-3, with D maybe TRBD1 (5 bases). The CDR3 is 17 amino acids. Germline CDR1 is KGHSH and CDR2 is LQKENI. Trimming took off 0 bases at V and 2 bases at J, with 15 bases between the two ends. CDR3 bases: TGTGCCAGCTCACCACCGAGTGGGCAGGGCCACACAGATACGCAGTATTTT. It encodes CASSPPSGQGHTDTQYF.

The chain joins TRBV10-3 to TRBJ1-6; 7 bases match TRBD1. CDR1 ENHRY and CDR2 SYGVKD come from the germline V gene. After removal of 7 bases from V and 10 bases from J, the junction contained 10 bases not matched to a gene. The CDR3 runs to 14 residues. The CDR3 here is CAIKSGGSNSPLHF. In nucleotides, the CDR3 is TGTGCCATCAAATCAGGGGGAAGTAACTCACCCCTCCACTTT.

J is TRBJ2-7 and V is TRBV6-5, with 8 bases that match TRBD2. The germline V gene encodes CDR1 MNHEY and CDR2 SVGAGI. V was clipped by 8 bases and J by 1 base; unmatched bases: 10. The CDR3 consists of 15 residues. The CDR3 nucleotides are TGTGCCAGCGACATGAGCGGGGGCCGTTCCTACGAGCAGTACTTC. Protein product: CASDMSGGRSYEQYF.

CDR3 DNA: TGTGCCAGCAGTGAATTTCGGACTAGCCGAAACAATGAGCAGTTCTTC. It codes for CASSEFRTSRNNEQFF. The chain recombines TRBV2 with TRBJ2-1; 8 bases match TRBD2. Looked up from germline, CDR1 is SNHLY and CDR2 is FYNNEI. The CDR3 totals 16 residues. V lost 2 bases, J lost 5 bases, and 8 bases stayed unmatched.